This T cell receptor (beta chain) is from a study of control samples from healthy donors and cancer patients. Data came from immunoSEQ multiplex PCR; TCRdb stores just in-frame clones and leaves some out. The sample has some 120,000 clones; 85% to 95% are singletons. The material sequenced was PBMCs. The sequence came from a man aged 50 or older with head and neck cancer.

The CDR3 DNA reads as TGTGCCAGCAGTGACTACCCGGGACAGGGGGACGATCAGCCCCAGCATTTT. It codes for CASSDYPGQGDDQPQHF. This rearrangement joins TRBV6-1 to TRBJ1-5, with 11 bases lining up with TRBD1. Trimming removed 3 bases from V and 5 bases from J; junction bases left unmatched: 9. This CDR3 is built from 17 residues. Germline V CDR1 and CDR2: MNHNS, SASEGT.